These 16 T cell receptor beta chains came from one sample sequenced in a study of cytomegalovirus exposure and HLA in healthy donors. Primers: 60 Vbeta forward and 13 Jbeta reverse. Libraries were prepared by immunoSEQ multiplex PCR; TCRdb keeps only in-frame clonotypes and omits some of them. The sample consists of 60,000 to 75,000 clones, about 61% of them appearing once. Sample: PBMCs. These receptors all come from a woman aged 45 to 65 in good health and CMV-seronegative.

The rearrangement links TRBV5-1 to TRBJ2-7; maybe TRBD1 (5 bases). Germline lookup yields CDR1 SGHRS and CDR2 YFSETQ. With 0 bases removed from V and 3 bases from J, the gap between germline ends came to 7 bases. This CDR3 is built from 13 residues. The DNA for the CDR3 is TGCGCCAGCAGCTTGGGACAGCACTACGAGCAGTACTTC. This translates into CASSLGQHYEQYF.

As concerns this clone: Other DNA sequences in the same sample also yield this CDR3. V gene TRBV7-9 combines with J gene TRBJ2-1; 9 nucleotides line up with TRBD2. The J segment lost 2 bases and the V segment lost 0 bases, leaving 2 bases of the junction unmatched. This CDR3 comprises 16 residues. From germline, CDR1 is SEHNR and CDR2 FQNEAQ (reference sequence). For the CDR3, the DNA is TGTGCCAGCAGCTTAGCGCTAGCGGGAACCTACAATGAGCAGTTCTTC. This encodes CASSLALAGTYNEQFF. Full variable domain (rest looked up from reference TRBV7-9 and TRBJ2-1): DTGVSQNPRHKITKRGQNVTFRCDPISEHNRLYWYRQTLGQGPEFLTYFQNEAQLEKSRLLSDRFSAERPKGSFSTLEIQRTEQGDSAMYLCASSLALAGTYNEQFFGPGTRLTVL.

The table lists this clone with a few counts. The rearrangement uses TRBV29-1 and TRBJ2-3; 7 nucleotides agree with TRBD2. Germline CDR1 is SQVTM and CDR2 is ANQGSEA. This CDR3 contains 15 residues. V trimming: 3 bases; J trimming: 0 bases; junction bases outside the gene matches: 6. CDR3: CSVDSLAASTDTQYF. The CDR3 nucleotides read TGCAGCGTTGACTCTCTAGCGGCTAGCACAGATACGCAGTATTTT.

This clone showed up just once. The V call is TRBV15, the J call TRBJ1-4; TRBD1 matches at 8 bases. CDR1 is LNHNV, CDR2 YYDKDF, per germline (reference sequence). The CDR3 runs 16 residues. Trimming cost V 0 bases and J 8 bases; bases outside gene matches: 8. The CDR3 protein is CATSRDRDRGGEKLFF. CDR3 nucleotides: TGTGCCACCAGCAGAGATCGCGACAGGGGAGGCGAAAAACTGTTTTTT.

This clone was counted between two and nine times. J is TRBJ2-5 and V is TRBV5-1, with D unresolved. The germline V gene encodes CDR1 SGHRS and CDR2 YFSETQ. V lost 4 bases and J lost 2, with 3 bases in between. The CDR3 has 11 amino acids. CDR3 in DNA: TGCGCCAGCAGCACTCAAGAGACCCAGTACTTC. Its protein is CASSTQETQYF.

The chain joins TRBV4-3 to TRBJ2-5, with a possible D match to TRBD1 (6 bases). Gene TRBJ2-7 matches the end of the DNA better, so the J call may be wrong. This CDR3 has 14 residues. Germline V lookup: CDR1 LGHNA, CDR2 YSLEER. CDR3 amino acids: CASSQGSIGGEQYF. The CDR3 DNA sequence: TGCGCCAGCAGCCAAGGGTCAATAGGGGGCGAGCAGTACTTC.

This clone was counted a few times. The rearrangement joins TRBV5-4 to TRBJ2-5; 7 bases map to TRBD1. This CDR3 has 13 amino acids. Germline V CDR1 and CDR2: SGHNT, YYREEE (reference sequence). J was trimmed by 4 bases and V by 5 bases; bases with no gene match: 5. CDR3: CASRDRAGETQYF. CDR3 sequence (DNA): TGTGCCAGCAGAGACAGGGCGGGAGAGACCCAGTACTTC.

This clone was counted between two and nine times. The gene calls are TRBV5-4 and TRBJ1-4; D is possibly TRBD1 (5 bases). The CDR3 length is 13 residues. Germline CDR1 is SGHNT and CDR2 is YYREEE (reference sequence). Trimming removed 7 bases from V and 8 bases from J, with 15 bases in between. CDR3: CASAGQGGEKLFF. DNA of the CDR3: TGTGCCAGCGCGGGGCAGGGAGGGGAAAAACTGTTTTTT.

The CDR3 loop reads CASSQDGQYSNQPQHF. In DNA, the CDR3 is TGCGCCAGCAGCCAAGATGGGCAGTATAGCAATCAGCCCCAGCATTTT. The rearrangement links TRBV4-3 to TRBJ1-5; no clear D gene. The CDR3 loop spans 16 amino acids. Per germline, CDR1 LGHNA and CDR2 YSLEER. Between the trimmed V and J ends, which lost 0 bases and 0 bases, there was a span of 9 bases.

The chain recombines TRBV28 with TRBJ2-7; D is perhaps TRBD2 (5 bases). This CDR3 has 13 amino acids. Germline V lookup: CDR1 MDHEN, CDR2 SYDVKM. The ends were cut back, 8 bases at V and 0 bases at J, with 11 bases in the middle. CDR3 sequence (DNA): TGTGCCAGCGTGCGGGCGGGCTCCTACGAGCAGTACTTC. Residues: CASVRAGSYEQYF.

The CDR3 DNA reads TGTGCCAGCAGCTTAGAGAGCGTAACCCGCTACGAGCAGTACTTC. Its protein product is CASSLESVTRYEQYF. The chain is built from TRBV7-2 and TRBJ2-7; D gene unclear. V was clipped by 1 base and J by 3 bases, with 13 bases between them. Germline V lookup: CDR1 SGHTA, CDR2 FQGNSA. The CDR3 has 15 residues.

This clone was observed a handful of times. CDR3 sequence: CASHGRGRTEAFF. The CDR3 bases are TGTGCCAGCCATGGCAGGGGCCGTACTGAAGCTTTCTTT. The chain has TRBV2 and TRBJ1-1; possibly TRBD1 for D (6 bases). Germline-derived CDR1 and CDR2 are SNHLY and FYNNEI. This CDR3 is 13 amino acids long. V was cut by 8 bases and J by 5 bases, with 15 bases left in between.

The chain joins TRBV15 to TRBJ2-3; 10 nucleotides agree with TRBD2. CDR1 and CDR2 from the germline V gene are LNHNV and YYDKDF (reference sequence). This CDR3 comprises 20 residues. Unmatched junction bases numbered 16, after V lost 0 bases and J lost 4 bases. CDR3 sequence: CATSRDRSLAAGGQADTQYF. Here the CDR3 DNA reads TGTGCCACCAGCAGAGATCGGAGCCTGGCAGCGGGAGGGCAGGCAGATACGCAGTATTTT.

V usage is TRBV6-6 and J usage is TRBJ1-2; D call uncertain. V lost 2 bases and J 7 bases, leaving 8 bases between the germline ends. The germline CDR1 and CDR2 sequences are MNHNY and SVGAGI (reference sequence). The CDR3 contains 12 residues. This CDR3 reads CASSYKESGYTF. CDR3 DNA sequence: TGTGCCAGCAGTTACAAGGAGTCTGGCTACACCTTC.

The gene calls are TRBV5-1 and TRBJ1-2; D is uncertain. In germline, CDR1 is SGHRS, CDR2 YFSETQ. The CDR3 is 15 amino acids. The ends were cut back, 0 bases at V and 1 base at J, with 10 bases in the middle. In nucleotides, the CDR3 is TGCGCCAGCAGCTTGGGTCAGCGTAATAACTATGGCTACACCTTC. As protein: CASSLGQRNNYGYTF.

The chain combines TRBV5-4 with TRBJ2-5, with TRBD2 matching over 13 bases. Germline V gives CDR1 SGHNT, CDR2 YYREEE (reference sequence). This CDR3 has 15 residues. With 3 bases clipped from V and 4 bases from J, the junction kept 3 bases outside the gene matches. CDR3 sequence: CASSSRTSGRETQYF. The CDR3 DNA sequence: TGTGCCAGCAGCTCGAGGACTAGCGGGAGAGAGACCCAGTACTTC.